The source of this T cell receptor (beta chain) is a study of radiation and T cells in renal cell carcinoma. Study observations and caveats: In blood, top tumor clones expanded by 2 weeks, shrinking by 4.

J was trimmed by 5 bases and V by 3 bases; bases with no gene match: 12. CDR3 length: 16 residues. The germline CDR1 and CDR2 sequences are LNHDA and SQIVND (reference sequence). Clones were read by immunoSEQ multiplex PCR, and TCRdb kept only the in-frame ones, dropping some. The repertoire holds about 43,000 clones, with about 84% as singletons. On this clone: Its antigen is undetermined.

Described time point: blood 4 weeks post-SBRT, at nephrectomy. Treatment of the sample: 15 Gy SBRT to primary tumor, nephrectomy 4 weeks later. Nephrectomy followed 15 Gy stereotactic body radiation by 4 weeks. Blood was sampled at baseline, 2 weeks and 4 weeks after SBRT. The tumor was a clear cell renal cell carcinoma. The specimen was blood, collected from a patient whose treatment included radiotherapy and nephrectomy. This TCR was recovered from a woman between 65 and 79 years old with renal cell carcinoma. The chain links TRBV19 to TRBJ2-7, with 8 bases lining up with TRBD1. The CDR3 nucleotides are TGTGCCAGTAGTATGGGGGCCCGGACAGGGATCAACGAGCAGTACTTC. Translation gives CASSMGARTGINEQYF. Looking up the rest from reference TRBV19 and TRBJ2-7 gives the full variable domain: DGGITQSPKYLFRKEGQNVTLSCEQNLNHDAMYWYRQDPGQGLRLIYYSQIVNDFQKGDIAEGYSVSREKKESFPLTVTSAQKNPTAFYLCASSMGARTGINEQYFGPGTRLTVT.